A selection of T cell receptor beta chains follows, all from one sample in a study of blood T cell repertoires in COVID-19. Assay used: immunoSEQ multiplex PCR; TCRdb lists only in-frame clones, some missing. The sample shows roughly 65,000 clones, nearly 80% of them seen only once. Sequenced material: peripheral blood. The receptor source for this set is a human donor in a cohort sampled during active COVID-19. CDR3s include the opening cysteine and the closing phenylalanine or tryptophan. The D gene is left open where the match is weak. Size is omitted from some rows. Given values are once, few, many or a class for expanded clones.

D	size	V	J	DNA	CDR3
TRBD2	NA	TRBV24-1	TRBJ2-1	TGTGCCACCAGTGATAGATGGACTAGCACCTCCTACAATGAGCAGTTCTTC	CATSDRWTSTSYNEQFF
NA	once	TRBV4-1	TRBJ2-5	TGCGCCAGCAGCCGTCCGGGACAAGAAGAGACCCAGTACTTC	CASSRPGQEETQYF
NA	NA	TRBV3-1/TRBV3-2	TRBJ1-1	TGTGCCAGCAGCCAAGATGGAAGGAGTCAAGCTTTCTTT	CASSQDGRSQAFF
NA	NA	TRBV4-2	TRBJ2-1	TGTGCCAGCAGCCCTGCCGGGGGGCTGCGTAGTAAGAATGAGCAGTTCTTC	CASSPAGGLRSKNEQFF
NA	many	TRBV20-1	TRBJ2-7	TGCAGTGCTCCCACAGGGTCCGAGCAGTACTTC	CSAPTGSEQYF
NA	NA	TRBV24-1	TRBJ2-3	TGTGCCACCAGTGATCTAGGCGGTTGGGGACGGACAGCAGGGACGCAGTATTTT	CATSDLGGWGRTAGTQYF
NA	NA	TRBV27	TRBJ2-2	TGTGCCAGCAGTTTTCATACCGGGGAGCTGTTTTTT	CASSFHTGELFF
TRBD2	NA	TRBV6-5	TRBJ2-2	TGTGCCAGTAATTCACTGACTAGCGACACCGGGGAGCTGTTTTTT	CASNSLTSDTGELFF
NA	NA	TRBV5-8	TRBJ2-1	TGTGCCAGCAGCTTGGCCCCAGGGAGGGAGCAGTTCTTC	CASSLAPGREQFF
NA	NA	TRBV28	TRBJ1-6	TGTGCCAGCAGTTATCTCAATTCACCCCTCCACTTT	CASSYLNSPLHF
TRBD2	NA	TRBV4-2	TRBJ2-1	TGTGCCAGCAGCCAAGTATCGGGACTATCCTACAATGAGCAGTTCTTC	CASSQVSGLSYNEQFF
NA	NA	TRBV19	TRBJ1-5	TGTGCCAGTAGTATAGGGGGCTACTATCAGCCCCAGCATTTT	CASSIGGYYQPQHF
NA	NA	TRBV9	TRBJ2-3	TGTGCCAGCAGACCCCGAAGCGGAGATGACACAGATACGCAGTATTTT	CASRPRSGDDTDTQYF
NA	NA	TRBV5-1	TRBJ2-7	TGCGCCAGCAGCTTGGAACAGAACTACGAGCAGTACTTC	CASSLEQNYEQYF
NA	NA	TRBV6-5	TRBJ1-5	TGTGCCAGCGGGGCAGGGGTCTATCAGCCCCAGCATTTT	CASGAGVYQPQHF